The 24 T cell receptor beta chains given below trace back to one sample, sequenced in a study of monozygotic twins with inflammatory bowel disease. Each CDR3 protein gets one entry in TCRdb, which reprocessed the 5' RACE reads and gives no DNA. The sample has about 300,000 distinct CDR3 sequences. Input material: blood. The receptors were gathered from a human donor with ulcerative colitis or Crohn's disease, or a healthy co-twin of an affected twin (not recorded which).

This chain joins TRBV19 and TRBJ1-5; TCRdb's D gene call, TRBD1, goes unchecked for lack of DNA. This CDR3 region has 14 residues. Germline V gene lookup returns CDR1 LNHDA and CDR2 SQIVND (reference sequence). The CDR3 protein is CASSIKSGSQPQHF.

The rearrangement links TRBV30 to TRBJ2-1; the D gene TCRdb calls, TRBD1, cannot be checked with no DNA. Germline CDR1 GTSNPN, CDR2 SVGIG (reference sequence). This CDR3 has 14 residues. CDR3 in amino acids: CAWSTGTPYNEQFF.

The CDR3 spells CASSADPGQALRYTF. This chain links TRBV6-2 or TRBV6-3 with TRBJ1-2; the TRBD1 assignment by TCRdb is unverifiable without DNA. The CDR3 has 15 residues. CDR1 is MNHEY and CDR2 is SVGEGT in the germline V gene.

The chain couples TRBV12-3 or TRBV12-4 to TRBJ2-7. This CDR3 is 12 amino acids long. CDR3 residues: CASSSLSYEQYF.

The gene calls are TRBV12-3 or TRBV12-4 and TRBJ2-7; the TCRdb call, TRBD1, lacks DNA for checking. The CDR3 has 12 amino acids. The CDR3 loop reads CASMRGPYEQYF.

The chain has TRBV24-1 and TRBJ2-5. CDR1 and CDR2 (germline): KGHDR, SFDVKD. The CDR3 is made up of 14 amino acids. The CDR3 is CATSDLPGMETQYF.

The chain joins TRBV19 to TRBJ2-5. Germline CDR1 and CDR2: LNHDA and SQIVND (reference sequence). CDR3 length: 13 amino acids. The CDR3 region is CASRVGEQETQYF. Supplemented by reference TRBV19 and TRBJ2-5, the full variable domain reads DGGITQSPKYLFRKEGQNVTLSCEQNLNHDAMYWYRQDPGQGLRLIYYSQIVNDFQKGDIAEGYSVSREKKESFPLTVTSAQKNPTAFYLCASRVGEQETQYFGPGTRLLVL.

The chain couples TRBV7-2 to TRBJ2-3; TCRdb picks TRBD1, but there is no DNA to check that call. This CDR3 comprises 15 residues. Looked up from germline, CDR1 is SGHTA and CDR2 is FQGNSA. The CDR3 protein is CASSRPGTGADTQYF. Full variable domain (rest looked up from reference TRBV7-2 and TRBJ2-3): GAGVSQSPSNKVTEKGKDVELRCDPISGHTALYWYRQSLGQGLEFLIYFQGNSAPDKSGLPSDRFSAERTGGSVSTLTIQRTQQEDSAVYLCASSRPGTGADTQYFGPGTRLTVL.

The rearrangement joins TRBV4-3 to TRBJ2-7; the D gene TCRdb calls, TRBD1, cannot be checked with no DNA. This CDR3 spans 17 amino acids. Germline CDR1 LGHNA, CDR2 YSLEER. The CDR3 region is CASSQGESGHHSYEQYF.

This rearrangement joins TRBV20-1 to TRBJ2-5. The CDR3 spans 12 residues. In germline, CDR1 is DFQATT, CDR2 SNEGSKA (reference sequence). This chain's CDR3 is CSAKIGVETQYF.

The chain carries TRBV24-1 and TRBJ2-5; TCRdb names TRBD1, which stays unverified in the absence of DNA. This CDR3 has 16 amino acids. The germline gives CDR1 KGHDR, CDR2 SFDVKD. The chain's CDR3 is CATSGKDRGVGETQYF.

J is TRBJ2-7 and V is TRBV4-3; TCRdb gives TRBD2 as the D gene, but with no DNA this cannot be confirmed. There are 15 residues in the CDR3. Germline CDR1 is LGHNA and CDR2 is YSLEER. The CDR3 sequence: CASSQVAGGRREQYF.

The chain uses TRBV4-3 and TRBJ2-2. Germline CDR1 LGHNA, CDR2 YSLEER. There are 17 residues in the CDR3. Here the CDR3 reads CASSQDRRLGGTGELFF.

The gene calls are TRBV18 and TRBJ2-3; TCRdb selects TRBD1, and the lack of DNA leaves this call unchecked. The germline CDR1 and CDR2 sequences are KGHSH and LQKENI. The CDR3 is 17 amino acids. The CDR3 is CASSPLLPGQTTDTQYF.

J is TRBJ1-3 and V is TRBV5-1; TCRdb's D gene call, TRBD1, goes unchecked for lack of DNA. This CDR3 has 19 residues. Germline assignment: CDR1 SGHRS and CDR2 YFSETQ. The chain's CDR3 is CASSLRVAGQGARGNTIYF. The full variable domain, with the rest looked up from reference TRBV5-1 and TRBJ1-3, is KAGVTQTPRYLIKTRGQQVTLSCSPISGHRSVSWYQQTPGQGLQFLFEYFSETQRNKGNFPGRFSGRQFSNSRSEMNVSTLELGDSALYLCASSLRVAGQGARGNTIYFGEGSWLTVV.

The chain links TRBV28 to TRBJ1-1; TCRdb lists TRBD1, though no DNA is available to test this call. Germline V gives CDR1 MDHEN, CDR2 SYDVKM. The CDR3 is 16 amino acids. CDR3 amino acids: CASSGPRTGGANEAFF.

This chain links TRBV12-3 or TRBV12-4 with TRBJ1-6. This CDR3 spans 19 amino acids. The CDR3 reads CASTPKVSGGTSYNSPLHF.

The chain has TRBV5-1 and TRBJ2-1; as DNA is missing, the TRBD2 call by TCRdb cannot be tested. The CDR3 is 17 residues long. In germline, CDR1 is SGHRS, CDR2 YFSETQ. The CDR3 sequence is CASSLAGSPSSYNEQFF.

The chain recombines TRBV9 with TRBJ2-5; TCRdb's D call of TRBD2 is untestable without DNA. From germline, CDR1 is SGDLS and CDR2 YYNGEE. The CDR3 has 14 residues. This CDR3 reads CASSVGGGGETQYF.

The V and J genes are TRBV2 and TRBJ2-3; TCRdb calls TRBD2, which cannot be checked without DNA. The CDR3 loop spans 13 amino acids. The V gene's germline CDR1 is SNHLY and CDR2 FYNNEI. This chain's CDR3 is CATNWRGGAEQYF.

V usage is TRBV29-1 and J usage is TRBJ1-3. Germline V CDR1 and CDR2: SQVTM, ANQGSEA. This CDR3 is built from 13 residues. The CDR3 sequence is CSVGGALGNTIYF.

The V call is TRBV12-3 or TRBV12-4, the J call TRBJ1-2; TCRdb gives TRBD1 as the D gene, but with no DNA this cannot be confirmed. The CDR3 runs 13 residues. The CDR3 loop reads CASSLGQGTGYTF.

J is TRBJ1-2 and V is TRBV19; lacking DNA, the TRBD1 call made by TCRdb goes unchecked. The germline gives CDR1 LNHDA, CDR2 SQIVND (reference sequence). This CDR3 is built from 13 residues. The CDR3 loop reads CASSMTGVYGYTF.

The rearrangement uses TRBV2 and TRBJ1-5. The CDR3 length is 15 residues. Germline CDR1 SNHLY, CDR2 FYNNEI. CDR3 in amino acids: CASSGGQGGNQPQHF.